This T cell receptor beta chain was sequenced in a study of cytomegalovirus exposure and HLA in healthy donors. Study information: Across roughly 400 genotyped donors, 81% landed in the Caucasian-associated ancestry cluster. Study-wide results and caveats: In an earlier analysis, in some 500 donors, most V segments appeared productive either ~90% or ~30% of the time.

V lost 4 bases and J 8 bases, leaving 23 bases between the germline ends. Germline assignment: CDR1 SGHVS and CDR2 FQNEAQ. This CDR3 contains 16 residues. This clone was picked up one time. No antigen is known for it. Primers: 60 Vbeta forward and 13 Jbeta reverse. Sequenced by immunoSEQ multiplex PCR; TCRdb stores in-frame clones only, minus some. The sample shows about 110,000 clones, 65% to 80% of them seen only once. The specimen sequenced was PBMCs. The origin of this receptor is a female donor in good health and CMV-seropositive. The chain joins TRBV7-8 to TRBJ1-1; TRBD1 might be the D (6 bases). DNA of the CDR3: TGTGCCAGCAGCTCCACGTTCGGAGCTGGGGGCGGAGAAGCTTTCTTT. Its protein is CASSSTFGAGGGEAFF.